The rows below give T cell receptor beta chains drawn from one sample of a study of tissue T cells after allogeneic stem cell transplantation. Some clones are missing from TCRdb's copy, which holds only in-frame ones; the method was immunoSEQ multiplex PCR. Of around 24,000 clones detected, under 95% appear once; the ten largest clones hold 1.5% to 2.5%. The source material was blood, sampled before transplantation. These receptors originate from a male donor aged 60 or over who later had graft-versus-host disease after an allogeneic stem cell transplant. Both conserved end residues are part of each CDR3. A D gene is named only where the DNA matches it firmly. Not every row has a clone size; where given, it reads once, few, many or a size class.

>TRBV6-2/TRBV6-3|NA|TRBJ2-5|NA
CASSDPLSAFETQYF
TGTGCCAGCAGTGACCCTCTTTCCGCCTTTGAGACCCAGTACTTC
>TRBV7-9|NA|TRBJ1-5|NA
CASSLGSYRKDNQPQHF
TGTGCCAGCAGCTTAGGGTCTTACAGGAAGGACAATCAGCCCCAGCATTTT
>TRBV2|TRBD1|TRBJ1-2|once
CASSTGTGGKGGYTF
TGTGCCAGCAGCACCGGGACAGGGGGCAAGGGTGGCTACACCTTC
>TRBV6-6|TRBD1|TRBJ1-4|NA
CASSYSDRGQEKLFF
TGTGCCAGCAGTTACTCAGACAGGGGGCAGGAAAAACTGTTTTTT
>TRBV5-4|NA|TRBJ2-3|NA
CASSLVGSSTDTQYF
TGTGCCAGCAGCTTGGTCGGGAGCAGCACAGATACGCAGTATTTT
>TRBV6-5|NA|TRBJ2-1|once
CASSRTVYNEQFF
TGTGCCAGCAGTAGGACAGTCTACAATGAGCAGTTCTTC
>TRBV19|NA|TRBJ1-3|NA
CASNGNLYRKSRSGNTIYF
TGTGCCAGCAATGGTAATTTATATAGGAAGTCCCGCTCTGGAAACACCATATATTTT
>TRBV19|TRBD1|TRBJ1-1|NA
CASSTRQGWGTEAFF
TGTGCCAGTAGTACAAGACAGGGGTGGGGCACTGAAGCTTTCTTT
>TRBV19|NA|TRBJ1-5|NA
CASTMGTNQPQHF
TGTGCCAGTACCATGGGGACCAATCAGCCCCAGCATTTT
>TRBV7-2|NA|TRBJ1-5|once
CASSSRTGNQPQHF
TGTGCCAGCAGCTCCAGAACAGGAAATCAGCCCCAGCATTTT
>TRBV9|NA|TRBJ2-3|NA
CASSVGLGRDTQYF
TGTGCCAGCAGCGTAGGTTTGGGGCGGGATACGCAGTATTTT
>TRBV21-1|NA|TRBJ1-5|NA
CASSKAGGGDRDRYSNQPQHF
TGTGCCAGCAGCAAAGCAGGTGGGGGGGACAGGGACAGATATAGCAATCAGCCCCAGCATTTT
>TRBV19|NA|TRBJ2-7|NA
CASSPPRADFYIPTKQYF
TGTGCCAGTAGCCCTCCCCGCGCGGATTTTTACATTCCTACGAAGCAGTACTTC
>TRBV6-4|NA|TRBJ1-1|NA
CASSDRGGTEAFF
TGTGCCAGCAGTGACAGGGGGGGCACTGAAGCTTTCTTT
>TRBV11-2|TRBD1|TRBJ2-7|NA
CASSLGTGYMGSYEQYF
TGTGCCAGCAGCTTGGGGACAGGATATATGGGATCCTACGAGCAGTACTTC
>TRBV6-1|TRBD1|TRBJ2-2|NA
CASSESYRGAGELFF
TGTGCCAGCAGTGAAAGTTACAGGGGGGCCGGGGAGCTGTTTTTT
>TRBV14|TRBD1|TRBJ1-2|NA
CASSLTGGAFYGYTF
TGTGCCAGCAGCCTGACAGGGGGCGCGTTCTATGGCTACACCTTC
>TRBV29-1|NA|TRBJ2-1|NA
CSVEGGASSYNNEQFF
TGCAGCGTTGAAGGGGGGGCTAGCAGCTATAACAATGAGCAGTTCTTC
>TRBV30|TRBD1|TRBJ2-7|NA
CAWGTGTGSREQYF
TGTGCCTGGGGTACCGGGACAGGGTCCCGTGAGCAGTACTTC
>TRBV4-2|NA|TRBJ1-5|once
CASSQEPWGGENQPQHF
TGTGCCAGCAGCCAAGAGCCTTGGGGGGGCGAAAATCAGCCCCAGCATTTT
>TRBV9|NA|TRBJ1-4|NA
CASSLTGSAINEKLFF
TGTGCCAGCAGCTTGACGGGCTCAGCGATTAATGAAAAACTGTTTTTT
>TRBV6-5|TRBD1|TRBJ1-1|NA
CASILQGAAEAFF
TGTGCCAGCATTTTACAGGGGGCCGCTGAAGCTTTCTTT
>TRBV27|NA|TRBJ1-6|NA
CASSLRDTPISYNSPLHF
TGTGCCAGCAGCCTTCGGGACACTCCGATCTCCTATAATTCACCCCTCCACTTT
>TRBV11-2|TRBD2|TRBJ2-7|NA
CASSLEGTSGTEQYF
TGTGCCAGCAGCTTAGAGGGGACTAGCGGGACAGAGCAGTACTTC
>TRBV6-5|NA|TRBJ1-1|NA
CASKAPMNTEAFF
TGTGCCAGCAAAGCACCGATGAACACTGAAGCTTTCTTT
>TRBV29-1|NA|TRBJ2-6|NA
CSVSHAQTFSGANVLTF
TGCAGCGTCTCGCACGCTCAAACCTTCTCTGGGGCCAACGTCCTGACTTTC
>TRBV3-1/TRBV3-2|TRBD2|TRBJ2-1|NA
CASSWTSTTYNEQFF
TGTGCCAGCAGCTGGACTAGCACCACCTACAATGAGCAGTTCTTC
>TRBV29-1|NA|TRBJ1-1|NA
CSVGTALEAFF
TGCAGCGTTGGGACGGCACTTGAAGCTTTCTTT
>TRBV11-1|NA|TRBJ2-1|NA
CASSPRVYNEQFF
TGTGCCAGCAGCCCCAGGGTCTACAATGAGCAGTTCTTC
>TRBV1|NA|TRBJ2-1|NA
CTSSTDNSYNEQFF
TGCACCAGCAGTACAGACAATAGCTACAATGAGCAGTTCTTC
>TRBV2|NA|TRBJ1-1|NA
CASSTGTFPEAFF
TGTGCCAGCAGTACCGGGACATTTCCTGAAGCTTTCTTT
>TRBV18|NA|TRBJ1-1|NA
CASSPQPRDVEAFF
TGTGCCAGCTCACCACAGCCACGAGACGTTGAAGCTTTCTTT
>TRBV18|TRBD1|TRBJ1-5|few
CASSLDRGGQPQHF
TGTGCCAGCTCACTGGACAGGGGAGGCCAGCCCCAGCATTTT
>TRBV7-2|NA|TRBJ1-5|NA
CASSSATQDQPQHF
TGTGCCAGCAGCTCCGCCACACAGGATCAGCCCCAGCATTTT
>TRBV28|NA|TRBJ2-2|NA
CASQKLPNTGELFF
TGTGCCAGTCAAAAACTACCGAACACCGGGGAGCTGTTTTTT
>TRBV19|NA|TRBJ2-1|NA
CASNPAQGYNEQFF
TGTGCCAGTAACCCGGCACAGGGATACAATGAGCAGTTCTTC
>TRBV7-3|TRBD2|TRBJ2-2|NA
CASSLIGRIGNGELFF
TGTGCCAGCAGCTTAATCGGGAGGATAGGAAACGGGGAGCTGTTTTTT
>TRBV6-5|NA|TRBJ1-3|NA
CASTWEANGNTIYF
TGTGCCAGCACATGGGAGGCGAATGGAAACACCATATATTTT
>TRBV4-1|NA|TRBJ2-3|NA
CASSPNPNTDTQYF
TGCGCCAGCAGCCCAAATCCCAACACAGATACGCAGTATTTT
>TRBV7-7|NA|TRBJ1-4|NA
CASSPSLPGLNNEKLFF
TGTGCCAGCAGCCCTTCATTGCCGGGACTGAATAATGAAAAACTGTTTTTT
>TRBV5-1|NA|TRBJ2-7|once
CASSASGSTYEQYF
TGCGCCAGCAGCGCTTCAGGGTCGACCTACGAGCAGTACTTC
>TRBV28|NA|TRBJ2-2|NA
CASTPPPGVGELFF
TGTGCCAGCACCCCACCTCCTGGGGTCGGGGAGCTGTTTTTT
>TRBV2|NA|TRBJ2-5|NA
CASSELGRETQYF
TGTGCCAGCAGTGAACTCGGGCGGGAGACCCAGTACTTC
>TRBV3-1/TRBV3-2|NA|TRBJ2-3|once
CASSLRSSDTQYF
TGTGCCAGCAGCCTACGGAGTTCAGATACGCAGTATTTT
>TRBV30|NA|TRBJ2-3|once
CAWSVILGDTQYF
TGTGCCTGGAGTGTAATCCTGGGAGATACGCAGTATTTT
>TRBV19|NA|TRBJ1-5|NA
CASSHKGDQPQHF
TGTGCCAGTAGTCATAAAGGGGATCAGCCCCAGCATTTT
>TRBV11-2|NA|TRBJ2-2|NA
CAIPREGTRSTGELFF
TGTGCCATACCTCGGGAAGGGACTCGTAGCACCGGGGAGCTGTTTTTT
>TRBV28|TRBD2|TRBJ2-7|NA
CASSSPAGGPYEQYF
TGTGCCAGCAGTTCCCCCGCGGGAGGGCCGTACGAGCAGTACTTC
>TRBV28|TRBD1|TRBJ1-2|NA
CASSFKQGADYGYTF
TGTGCCAGCAGTTTCAAACAGGGGGCGGACTATGGCTACACCTTC
>TRBV11-3|TRBD2|TRBJ2-1|once
CASSPSGGASNEQFF
TGTGCCAGCAGCCCTAGCGGGGGGGCTTCGAATGAGCAGTTCTTC
>TRBV27|TRBD2|TRBJ2-3|NA
CASSPTPLVAGGVTDTQYF
TGTGCCAGCAGTCCTACCCCACTTGTGGCGGGAGGGGTCACAGATACGCAGTATTTT
>TRBV4-2|NA|TRBJ2-7|once
CASSQPLRGQNEQYF
TGTGCCAGCAGCCAACCATTAAGAGGACAGAACGAGCAGTACTTC